This T cell receptor beta chain was retrieved from a study of Ad26.COV2.S vaccination and SARS-CoV-2 variants. Profiled with immunoSEQ multiplex PCR; TCRdb holds only in-frame clones, not every one. The sample yields 430,000 or so clones, approximately 89% seen once. This clone appeared a single time. The target antigen is unknown. General study results and limits: Vaccinees and placebo recipients showed similar non-spike TCR breadth.

The sample's treatment: about 20 received Ad26.COV2.S at low or high dose, single or two shots; roughly five received placebo; per-sample allocation not given. The investigators took samples on day 63 after the first vaccine or placebo injection. Germline-derived CDR1 and CDR2 are MNHNY and SVGAGI (reference sequence). The CDR3 runs 15 residues. V was trimmed by 5 bases and J by 2 bases, leaving 14 bases between them. The TCR comes from a person between 18 and 65 years old who received the Ad26.COV2.S COVID-19 vaccine or a placebo. The sequencing used peripheral blood, collected in a trial of Ad26.COV2.S vaccine versus placebo. This chain links TRBV6-6 with TRBJ2-3; weak D call: TRBD2 (5 bases). DNA of the CDR3: TGTGCCAGCAGTGAGGCGAGCGGAACCACAGATACGCAGTATTTT. Translating gives CASSEASGTTDTQYF.